This TCR beta chain appears in the sequencing data of a study of shared clonotypes between healthy human individuals. CD45RO-negative cells were positively selected for CCR7, leaving out terminally differentiated effector memory CD45RA+ cells. This CDR3 is built from 13 residues. From germline, CDR1 is SQVTM and CDR2 ANQGSEA. Trimming shortened V by 5 bases and J by 1 base, and 12 bases separated the two germline ends. The sorted-subset replicate PCRs were given around 200 ng DNA, which is about 29,000 T cell genomes. Produced via immunoSEQ multiplex PCR; TCRdb's table is partial and in-frame only. The repertoire includes fewer than 800,000 clones, just over 90% of them detected once, and roughly 22% sits in the top ten.

The V call is TRBV29-1, the J call TRBJ2-7; D ambiguous. Sequences were obtained from naive CD8+ T cells sorted from blood. The clonotype comes from a young man in good health. The CDR3 nucleotides are TGCAGCGTTACCCAGACTGAGTCCTACGAGCAGTACTTC. Its translation: CSVTQTESYEQYF.